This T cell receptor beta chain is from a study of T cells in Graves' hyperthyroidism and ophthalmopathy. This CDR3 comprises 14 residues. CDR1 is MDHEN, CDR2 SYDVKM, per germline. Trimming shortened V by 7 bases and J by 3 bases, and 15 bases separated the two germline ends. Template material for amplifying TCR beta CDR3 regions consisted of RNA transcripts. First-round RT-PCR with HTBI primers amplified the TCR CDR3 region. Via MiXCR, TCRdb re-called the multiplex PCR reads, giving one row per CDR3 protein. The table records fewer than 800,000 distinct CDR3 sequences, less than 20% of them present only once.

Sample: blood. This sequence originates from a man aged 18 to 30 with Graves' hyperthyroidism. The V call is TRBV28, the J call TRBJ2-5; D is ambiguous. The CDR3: CASTDVGLEETQYF. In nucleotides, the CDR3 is TGTGCCAGCACCGATGTTGGCCTCGAAGAGACCCAGTACTTC.